This entry is about one T cell receptor beta chain. The CDR3 spans 15 residues. Trimming took 2 bases from V and 4 from J, leaving 12 bases between them. CDR1 SGHTA and CDR2 FQGTGA come from the germline V gene. This record comes from a study of blood T cell repertoires in COVID-19. Study details: Sites across the United States, Italy and Spain contributed samples from acute and convalescent COVID-19. PBMCs, B-cell-depleted T cells, or T cells provided the cDNA or gDNA that made up the material.

How the authors handled the data: Reference gene primer amplification yielded estimated nucleated cell counts. Data came from immunoSEQ multiplex PCR; TCRdb stores just in-frame clones and leaves some out. V and J calls and clone size are as listed in that table; D and trimming were resolved from the DNA. This sample has some 160,000 clones, with around 89% found just once. The gene calls are TRBV7-3 and TRBJ2-1, with D perhaps matching TRBD2 (5 bases). The sequenced sample was peripheral blood. This receptor was identified in a man aged 45-65 years who had recovered from COVID-19. In nucleotides, the CDR3 is TGTGCCAGCAGCTTACATACGGGAAGATACAATGAGCAGTTCTTC. Translation: CASSLHTGRYNEQFF.